This T cell receptor (beta chain) was profiled in a study of blood T cells in healthy people across ages. Study-wide findings and caveats: No conclusive comparison of naive versus antigen-experienced cells was possible with unsorted PBMCs. Among T cells, TCR beta diversity per million cells dropped roughly linearly as age rose. More naive CD4+ cells and higher diversity were found in long-lived than in aged donors.

Turning to this clonotype: No antigen is known for it.

For the second PCR, which ran for 7 to 11 cycles, a sample-barcoded 5' primer and a J-beta primer mix were used. Tags on each cDNA molecule came from a template-switch adaptor with 12 random nucleotides. One entry per CDR3 protein results from TCRdb running MiXCR on the 5' RACE reads. The sample records about 1,600,000 distinct CDR3 sequences, about 43% being singletons. J was trimmed by 8 bases and V by 4 bases; bases with no gene match: 8. The CDR3 runs to 14 residues. Germline values: CDR1 LGHNA, CDR2 YNFKEQ. The sequence was collected from a woman between 18 and 30 years old in good health. The sample comprised blood. V and J are TRBV4-2 and TRBJ1-2, with 9 bases matching TRBD1. The CDR3 is CASSPGTGYGGYTF. The CDR3 DNA reads as TGTGCCAGCAGCCCAGGGACAGGGTACGGGGGCTACACCTTC.